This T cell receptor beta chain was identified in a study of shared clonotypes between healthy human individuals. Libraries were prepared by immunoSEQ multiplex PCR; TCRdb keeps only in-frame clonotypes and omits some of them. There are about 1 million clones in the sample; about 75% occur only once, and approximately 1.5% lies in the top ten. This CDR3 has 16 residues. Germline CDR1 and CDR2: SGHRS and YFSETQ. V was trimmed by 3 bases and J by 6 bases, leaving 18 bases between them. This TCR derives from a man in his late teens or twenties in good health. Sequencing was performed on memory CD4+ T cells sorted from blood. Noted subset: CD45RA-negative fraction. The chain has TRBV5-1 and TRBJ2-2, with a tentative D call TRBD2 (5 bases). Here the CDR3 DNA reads TGCGCCAGCAGCTCTGAGGGAGTACGGGTCGCCGGGGAGCTGTTTTTT. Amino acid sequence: CASSSEGVRVAGELFF. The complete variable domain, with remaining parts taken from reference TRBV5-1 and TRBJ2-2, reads KAGVTQTPRYLIKTRGQQVTLSCSPISGHRSVSWYQQTPGQGLQFLFEYFSETQRNKGNFPGRFSGRQFSNSRSEMNVSTLELGDSALYLCASSSEGVRVAGELFFGEGSRLTVL.